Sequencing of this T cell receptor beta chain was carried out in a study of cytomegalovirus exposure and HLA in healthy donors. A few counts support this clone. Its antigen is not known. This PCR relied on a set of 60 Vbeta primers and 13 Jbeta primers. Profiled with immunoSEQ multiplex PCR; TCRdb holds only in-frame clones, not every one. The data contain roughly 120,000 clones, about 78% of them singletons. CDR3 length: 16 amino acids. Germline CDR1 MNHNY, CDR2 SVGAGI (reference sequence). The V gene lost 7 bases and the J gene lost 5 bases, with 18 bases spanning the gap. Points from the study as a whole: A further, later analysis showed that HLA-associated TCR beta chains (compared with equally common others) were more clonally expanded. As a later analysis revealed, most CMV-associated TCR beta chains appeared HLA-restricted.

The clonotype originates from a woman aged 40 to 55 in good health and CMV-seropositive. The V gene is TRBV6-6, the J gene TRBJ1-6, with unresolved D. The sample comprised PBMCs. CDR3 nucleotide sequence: TGTGCCAGCACCATCGAGGCGCCCGTAAATAATTCACCCCTCCACTTT. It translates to CASTIEAPVNNSPLHF.